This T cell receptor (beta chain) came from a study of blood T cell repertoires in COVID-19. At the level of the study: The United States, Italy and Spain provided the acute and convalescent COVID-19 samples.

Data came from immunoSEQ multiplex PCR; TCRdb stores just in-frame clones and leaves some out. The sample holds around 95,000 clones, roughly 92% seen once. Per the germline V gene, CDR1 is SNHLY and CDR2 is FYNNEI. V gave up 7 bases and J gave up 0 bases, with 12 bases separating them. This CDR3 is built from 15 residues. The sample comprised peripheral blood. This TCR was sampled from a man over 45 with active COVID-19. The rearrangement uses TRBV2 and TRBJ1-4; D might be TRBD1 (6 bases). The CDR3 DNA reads TGTGCCAGCAAGAGGGGGGGCGCAACTAATGAAAAACTGTTTTTT. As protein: CASKRGGATNEKLFF.